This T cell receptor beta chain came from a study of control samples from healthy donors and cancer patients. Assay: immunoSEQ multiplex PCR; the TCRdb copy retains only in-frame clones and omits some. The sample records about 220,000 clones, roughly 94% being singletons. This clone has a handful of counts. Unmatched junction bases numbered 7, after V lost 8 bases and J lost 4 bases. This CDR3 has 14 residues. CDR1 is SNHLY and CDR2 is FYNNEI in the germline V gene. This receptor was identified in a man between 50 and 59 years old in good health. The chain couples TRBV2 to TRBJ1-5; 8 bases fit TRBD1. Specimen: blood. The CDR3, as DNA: TGTGCCAGCCTGATTGACAGGGGAAATCAGCCCCAGCATTTT. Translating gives CASLIDRGNQPQHF.